In this sample, the clone carrying this TCR beta chain turned up many times. The CDR3 regions of TCR beta were amplified from RNA transcripts. The TCR CDR3 was amplified in a first-round RT-PCR using the HTBI primer set. Using its own MiXCR run on the multiplex PCR reads, TCRdb lists one record per CDR3 protein. The table shows hundreds of thousands of distinct CDR3 sequences, with roughly 15% occurring only once. The CDR3 consists of 14 residues. V gave up 4 bases and J gave up 0 bases, with 9 bases separating them. Germline CDR1 and CDR2: SNHLY and FYNNEI. Patients with ophthalmopathy all had a Clinical Activity Score of at least 3, a NOSPECS grade of at least 4 and duration under 3 months. The sample belongs to a study of T cells in Graves' hyperthyroidism and ophthalmopathy.

The sequenced material came from blood. This sequence originates from a woman in her 40s with Graves' ophthalmopathy. V is TRBV2 and J is TRBJ1-2; D is unresolved. CDR3 sequence reads: CASSVTPANYGYTF. CDR3 coding DNA: TGTGCCAGCAGTGTCACTCCAGCTAACTATGGCTACACCTTC.